This T cell receptor (beta chain) was sequenced for a study of blood T cells in healthy people across ages. Study-level background: Through template switching, about one barcoded beta molecule was captured per two T cells, as measured in model experiments.

For this clonotype: The antigen is not known.

The germline V gene has CDR1 SGHKS and CDR2 YYEKEE (reference sequence). This CDR3 has 14 residues. The V segment lost 0 bases and the J segment 7 bases; nucleotides outside the gene matches: 6. Alongside a J-beta primer mix, a sample-barcoded 5' primer served in a second PCR lasting about 6 to 11 cycles. Every single cDNA molecule received a tag from a template-switch adaptor with 12 random nucleotides. MiXCR was run by TCRdb on the 5' RACE reads, yielding one entry per CDR3 protein. The table includes 1.8 million or so distinct CDR3 sequences, 39% detected once. General study results and limits: Unsorted PBMC input precluded a conclusive naive versus antigen-experienced comparison.

The sample consisted of blood. This clonotype was obtained from a human donor in good health. This chain uses TRBV5-5 with TRBJ2-5; TRBD2 matches at 7 bases. The CDR3 sequence is CASSLGGGIGTQYF. The CDR3 coding sequence is TGTGCCAGCAGCTTGGGCGGGGGTATCGGGACCCAGTACTTC. The full variable domain, completed using reference TRBV5-5 and TRBJ2-5, is DAGVTQSPTHLIKTRGQQVTLRCSPISGHKSVSWYQQVLGQGPQFIFQYYEKEERGRGNFPDRFSARQFPNYSSELNVNALLLGDSALYLCASSLGGGIGTQYFGPGTRLLVL.